The entry that follows covers one T cell receptor (beta chain) sequence. Its antigen is undetermined. The CDR3 length is 15 residues. Germline V lookup: CDR1 SGHTA, CDR2 FQGNSA. The data are from a study of monozygotic twins with inflammatory bowel disease. Study results and limitations: Neither one strong signal nor one clonotype associated with IBD was supported.

Addition of UMIs with a 6-nucleotide sample barcode was achieved by template switching. TCRdb re-called the 5' RACE reads and catalogs CDR3 proteins one per entry, DNA excluded. The table lists roughly 320,000 distinct CDR3 sequences. Sample: blood. V and J are TRBV7-2 and TRBJ1-2. This clonotype originated in a human donor with ulcerative colitis or Crohn's disease, or a healthy co-twin of an affected twin (not recorded which). This CDR3 is CASSEWLAGSDGYTF.